A selection of T cell receptor beta chains follows, all from one sample in a study of blood T cell repertoires in COVID-19. Profiled with immunoSEQ multiplex PCR; TCRdb holds only in-frame clones, not every one. Counted here are about 250,000 clones, 80% to 90% occurring once; the ten biggest clones make up about 1.3%. Sequenced material: peripheral blood. These receptors were collected from a man aged 80 or over with acute or convalescent COVID-19. Both conserved end residues are part of each CDR3. Size is stated for part of the rows, as once, few or many counts, or as a class when the clone is expanded.

j_gene: TRBJ1-5
v_gene: TRBV5-1
abundance: once
CDR3aa: CASSLGPGGQPQHF

j_gene: TRBJ2-7
v_gene: TRBV4-1
abundance: few
CDR3aa: CASTFQPSGGPSEQYF

j_gene: TRBJ1-2
v_gene: TRBV18
abundance: -
CDR3aa: CASSAGQGDLYGYTF

j_gene: TRBJ1-1
v_gene: TRBV29-1
abundance: -
CDR3aa: CSSVVPPGGVTEAFF

j_gene: TRBJ2-2
v_gene: TRBV21-1
abundance: once
CDR3aa: CASSKGRGSNTGELFF

j_gene: TRBJ2-5
v_gene: TRBV7-3
abundance: -
CDR3aa: CASSLPTSGGETQYF

j_gene: TRBJ2-7
v_gene: TRBV12-3/TRBV12-4
abundance: once
CDR3aa: CASSFGTPQRQYF

j_gene: TRBJ2-1
v_gene: TRBV7-2
abundance: once
CDR3aa: CASSLAQGLAGGEGSFF

j_gene: TRBJ1-5
v_gene: TRBV6-5
abundance: few
CDR3aa: CASNLGQKEAQHF

j_gene: TRBJ2-1
v_gene: TRBV25-1
abundance: -
CDR3aa: CASSEYPSGVNNEQFF

j_gene: TRBJ1-2
v_gene: TRBV7-6
abundance: -
CDR3aa: CASSLGVSDGYTF

j_gene: TRBJ2-2
v_gene: TRBV9
abundance: -
CDR3aa: CASSVEGGRAPGELFF

j_gene: TRBJ1-1
v_gene: TRBV28
abundance: -
CDR3aa: CASSLGSMNTEAFF

j_gene: TRBJ1-1
v_gene: TRBV12-1
abundance: -
CDR3aa: CASTPEATNTEAFF

j_gene: TRBJ2-5
v_gene: TRBV14
abundance: -
CDR3aa: CASSLRTSGFETQYF

j_gene: TRBJ1-3
v_gene: TRBV10-2
abundance: -
CDR3aa: CASSEQGGNTIYF

j_gene: TRBJ2-5
v_gene: TRBV5-1
abundance: -
CDR3aa: CASSPLAGLRETQYF

j_gene: TRBJ1-6
v_gene: TRBV6-5
abundance: -
CDR3aa: CASSLLSSSYNSPLHF

j_gene: TRBJ1-5
v_gene: TRBV24-1
abundance: -
CDR3aa: CATQGANQPQHF

j_gene: TRBJ1-1
v_gene: TRBV5-1
abundance: -
CDR3aa: CASRGGGGYMNTEAFF

j_gene: TRBJ2-5
v_gene: TRBV6-5
abundance: -
CDR3aa: CASRAQGARETQYF

j_gene: TRBJ2-7
v_gene: TRBV7-6
abundance: -
CDR3aa: CASSSRDRDSYEQYF

j_gene: TRBJ2-7
v_gene: TRBV18
abundance: -
CDR3aa: CASSPLAVDSYEQYF

j_gene: TRBJ1-6
v_gene: TRBV28
abundance: -
CDR3aa: CASSLPGGGSPLHF

j_gene: TRBJ1-5
v_gene: TRBV6-5
abundance: -
CDR3aa: CASSNREDQPQHF

j_gene: TRBJ1-2
v_gene: TRBV7-9
abundance: -
CDR3aa: CASSNRVAGYGYTF

j_gene: TRBJ2-7
v_gene: TRBV5-4
abundance: -
CDR3aa: CASSNSGRPSGSYEQYF

j_gene: TRBJ1-4
v_gene: TRBV3-1/TRBV3-2
abundance: -
CDR3aa: CASSQDWGTATNEKLFF

j_gene: TRBJ2-3
v_gene: TRBV29-1
abundance: -
CDR3aa: CSVAGTSGTDTQYF

j_gene: TRBJ2-7
v_gene: TRBV7-2
abundance: -
CDR3aa: CASSRMTASEQYF

j_gene: TRBJ1-5
v_gene: TRBV28
abundance: -
CDR3aa: CASSRGTGSNRPQHF

j_gene: TRBJ1-6
v_gene: TRBV6-6
abundance: few
CDR3aa: CASSSRQVNNSPLHF

j_gene: TRBJ2-7
v_gene: TRBV9
abundance: -
CDR3aa: CASSVGDPGTSGPYEQYF

j_gene: TRBJ1-6
v_gene: TRBV12-3/TRBV12-4
abundance: once
CDR3aa: CASSATGGSPLHF

j_gene: TRBJ2-5
v_gene: TRBV5-4
abundance: -
CDR3aa: CASSLGGLAGVRRETQYF

j_gene: TRBJ2-7
v_gene: TRBV11-1
abundance: -
CDR3aa: CASSSPNRGTYEQYF

j_gene: TRBJ2-7
v_gene: TRBV7-9
abundance: -
CDR3aa: CASSLDTSHEQYF

j_gene: TRBJ1-2
v_gene: TRBV12-3/TRBV12-4
abundance: -
CDR3aa: CASSLTGNGYTF

j_gene: TRBJ2-3
v_gene: TRBV12-5
abundance: -
CDR3aa: CASGLTQEGTDTQYF

j_gene: TRBJ2-2
v_gene: TRBV5-1
abundance: few
CDR3aa: CASSLQGAKYTGELFF

j_gene: TRBJ2-2
v_gene: TRBV19
abundance: -
CDR3aa: CASRAGGRQGGELFF

j_gene: TRBJ1-2
v_gene: TRBV6-5
abundance: -
CDR3aa: CASSQTGALGYTF

j_gene: TRBJ2-1
v_gene: TRBV5-4
abundance: -
CDR3aa: CASSSRLATDEQFF

j_gene: TRBJ1-2
v_gene: TRBV10-3
abundance: few
CDR3aa: CAISEQPRQGYGYTF

j_gene: TRBJ1-5
v_gene: TRBV19
abundance: -
CDR3aa: CASSIDRGPSQPQHF

j_gene: TRBJ2-7
v_gene: TRBV20-1
abundance: -
CDR3aa: CSASGRYEQYF

j_gene: TRBJ1-6
v_gene: TRBV7-6
abundance: -
CDR3aa: CASSLQGGPLHF

j_gene: TRBJ2-3
v_gene: TRBV29-1
abundance: -
CDR3aa: CSVEDERDTQYF

j_gene: TRBJ2-3
v_gene: TRBV18
abundance: few
CDR3aa: CASSLQGEGDTQYF

j_gene: TRBJ2-5
v_gene: TRBV11-1
abundance: -
CDR3aa: CASSFGTKETQYF